One and the same sample provided the 12 T cell receptor beta chains below, sequenced in a study of T cells in Graves' hyperthyroidism and ophthalmopathy. The source material, RNA transcripts, was used to amplify TCR beta CDR3 regions. The HTBI primer set drove a first-round RT-PCR of the TCR CDR3. MiXCR was run by TCRdb on the multiplex PCR reads, yielding one entry per CDR3 protein. The data hold about 320,000 distinct CDR3 sequences, with around 16% observed a single time. The specimen was blood. Receptor source: a man aged 30 to 39 with Graves' hyperthyroidism.

This clonotype was found many times. The rearrangement joins TRBV30 to TRBJ2-7, with 13 bases that match TRBD2. CDR1 is GTSNPN, CDR2 SVGIG, per germline (reference sequence). The CDR3 runs 13 residues. V lost 8 bases, J lost 5 bases, and 6 bases stayed unmatched. The DNA of the CDR3 is TGTGCCCGCAGGACTAGCGGGAGCCACGAGCAGTACTTC. Translating gives CARRTSGSHEQYF.

This clonotype was observed many times. V and J are TRBV12-3 or TRBV12-4 and TRBJ2-5; no reliable D call. Between the trimmed V and J ends, which lost 6 bases and 7 bases, there was a span of 12 bases. This CDR3 is 12 amino acids long. The CDR3 DNA reads as TGTGCCAGCAGCGACTCTCCGGGGACCCAGTACTTC. Protein sequence: CASSDSPGTQYF.

This clonotype has a count of ten or more. V and J are TRBV11-3 and TRBJ1-1; D remains unclear. CDR3 length: 16 residues. Germline V gene data show CDR1 as SGHNT and CDR2 as YENEEA. The ends were cut back, 2 bases at V and 8 bases at J, with 21 bases in the middle. CDR3 nucleotides: TGTGCCAGCAGCTTACGAAGCGGAATTCGCTCGACCGAAGCTTTCTTT. Protein sequence: CASSLRSGIRSTEAFF.

Here the CDR3 reads CASSWGLSYEQYF. CDR3 in DNA: TGTGCCAGCAGCTGGGGACTATCGTACGAGCAGTACTTC. The genes are TRBV5-6 and TRBJ2-7, with 7 bases that match TRBD2. Trimming took 3 bases from V and 4 from J; bases not matched to a gene: 4. Germline V gives CDR1 SGHDT, CDR2 YYEEEE. CDR3 length: 13 amino acids.

This clonotype turned up a few times. The CDR3 region is CSARDLPAKPQETQYF. As DNA, the CDR3 is TGCAGTGCTAGAGATCTGCCAGCAAAGCCGCAAGAGACCCAGTACTTC. The chain has TRBV20-1 and TRBJ2-5; D not resolved. From germline, CDR1 is DFQATT and CDR2 SNEGSKA (reference sequence). The ends were cut back, 0 bases at V and 2 bases at J, with 16 bases in the middle. This CDR3 region has 16 residues.

This clonotype was counted ten times or more. Written as DNA, the CDR3 is TGTGCCAGCAGGGATCCGGGACTAGCGGGAGAAGGAAATGAGCAGTTCTTC. It is translated as CASRDPGLAGEGNEQFF. V and J are TRBV11-1 and TRBJ2-1, with 14 nucleotides matching TRBD2. This CDR3 spans 17 amino acids. Per germline, CDR1 SGHAT and CDR2 FQDESV (reference sequence). With V trimmed by 6 bases and J by 7 bases, 11 bases remained unmatched.

J is TRBJ2-7 and V is TRBV29-1, with D possibly TRBD1 on 5 matching bases. The V end was cut by 7 bases, the J end by 6 bases, with 13 bases between. The CDR3 consists of 11 residues. Germline-derived CDR1 and CDR2 are SQVTM and ANQGSEA. The CDR3 region is CSGEEGAEQYF. In DNA form, the CDR3 reads TGCAGCGGGGAAGAAGGGGCCGAGCAGTACTTC.

Many counts were recorded for this clonotype. The chain recombines TRBV28 with TRBJ2-7, with no clear D. Germline CDR1 MDHEN, CDR2 SYDVKM. The V gene lost 7 bases and the J gene lost 2 bases, with 9 bases spanning the gap. The CDR3 length is 12 residues. In nucleotides, the CDR3 is TGTGCCAGCACCCCCAACACCTACGAGCAGTACTTC. Protein product: CASTPNTYEQYF.

This clonotype came up a few times. V is TRBV30 and J is TRBJ2-5; 7 bases agree with TRBD2. The CDR3 runs 14 residues. CDR1 is GTSNPN, CDR2 SVGIG, per germline (reference sequence). V shed 4 bases, J shed 5 bases, and the junction held 10 bases outside the gene matches. The CDR3 loop reads CAWTLAGVAETQYF. The CDR3 nucleotides read TGTGCCTGGACTCTGGCGGGAGTCGCCGAGACCCAGTACTTC.

This clonotype turned up a few times. This CDR3 reads CASSVHDGGIPLDEQFF. CDR3 nucleotide sequence: TGTGCCAGCAGCGTCCACGACGGGGGGATACCCTTGGATGAGCAGTTCTTC. V is TRBV9 and J is TRBJ2-1, with TRBD2 matching over 7 bases. The V segment lost 2 bases and the J segment 8 bases; nucleotides outside the gene matches: 16. The germline V gene has CDR1 SGDLS and CDR2 YYNGEE. CDR3 size: 17 residues.

This clonotype has a count of ten or more. The chain combines TRBV20-1 with TRBJ2-1; 7 nucleotides agree with TRBD2. V lost 5 bases, J lost 7 bases, and 14 bases stayed unmatched. There are 15 residues in the CDR3. Germline lookup yields CDR1 DFQATT and CDR2 SNEGSKA (reference sequence). CDR3: CSADAAGTIRNEQFF. The CDR3 DNA reads as TGCAGTGCTGACGCAGCCGGGACTATTCGAAATGAGCAGTTCTTC.

J is TRBJ1-2 and V is TRBV29-1, with 11 bases that match TRBD1. The CDR3 length is 13 residues. Looked up from germline, CDR1 is SQVTM and CDR2 is ANQGSEA. The V gene end was trimmed by 4 bases and the J gene end by 8 bases; junction bases not matched to a gene: 6. CDR3 protein: CSVVGTGGIGYTF. Written as DNA, the CDR3 is TGCAGCGTTGTGGGGACAGGGGGAATAGGCTACACCTTC. Full variable domain (missing parts from reference TRBV29-1 and TRBJ1-2): SAVISQKPSRDICQRGTSLTIQCQVDSQVTMMFWYRQQPGQSLTLIATANQGSEATYESGFVIDKFPISRPNLTFSTLTVSNMSPEDSSIYLCSVVGTGGIGYTFGSGTRLTVV.